There are many counts of the clone carrying this TCR beta chain. The antigen remains undetermined. The sequence runs out 3 residues before the end of the CDR3; the remainder is reconstructed from the germline J gene. Blood samples were heparinized, about 4.5 to 8 ml per donor. The CDR3 runs to 15 residues. The V end lost 3 bases, the J end lost 0 bases, and 12 bases lay between the germline ends. Germline CDR1 reads DFQATT; CDR2 reads SNEGSKA (reference sequence). The method was immunoSEQ multiplex PCR; TCRdb's version includes in-frame clones alone and lacks a portion of them. There are some 60,000 clones in the sample, none observed a single time. The sample is drawn from a study of T cell clonality in common variable immunodeficiency. Study-wide results and limits: In common variable immunodeficiency, TCR beta chains reportedly carried fewer deletions and N-nucleotide insertions. Links between repertoire features and CVID complications were heterogeneity-limited. Fewer TCRbeta clones were shared among CVID subjects than controls.

Specimen: peripheral blood mononuclear cells. This chain uses TRBV20-1 with TRBJ2-4; D is perhaps TRBD2 (5 bases). The receptor was derived from a person aged 18 to 70 in good health. CDR3 DNA, as far as it was read: TGCAGTGCTAGTCCGAGCGGTTTAGCCAAAAACATT. Amino acids: CSASPSGLAKNI. The whole CDR3 sequence reads CSASPSGLAKNIQYF.